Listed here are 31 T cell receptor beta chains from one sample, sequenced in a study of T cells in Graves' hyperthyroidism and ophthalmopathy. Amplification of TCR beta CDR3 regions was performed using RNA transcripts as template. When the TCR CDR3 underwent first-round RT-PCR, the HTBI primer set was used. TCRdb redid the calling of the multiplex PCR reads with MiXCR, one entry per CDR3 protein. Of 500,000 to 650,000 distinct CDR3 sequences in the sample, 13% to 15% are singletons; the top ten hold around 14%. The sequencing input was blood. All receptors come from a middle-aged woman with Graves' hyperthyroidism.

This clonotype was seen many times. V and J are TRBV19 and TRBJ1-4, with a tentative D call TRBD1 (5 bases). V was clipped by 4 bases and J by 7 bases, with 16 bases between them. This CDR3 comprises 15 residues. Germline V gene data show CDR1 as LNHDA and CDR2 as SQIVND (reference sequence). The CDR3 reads CASSRSQGRGEKLFF. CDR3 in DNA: TGTGCCAGTAGTAGAAGCCAGGGAAGGGGTGAAAAACTGTTTTTT.

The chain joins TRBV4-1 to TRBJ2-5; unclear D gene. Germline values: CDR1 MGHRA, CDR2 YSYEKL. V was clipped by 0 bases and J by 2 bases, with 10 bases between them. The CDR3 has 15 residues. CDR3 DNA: TGCGCCAGCAGCCAAGATAGACTGACGCAAGAGACCCAGTACTTC. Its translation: CASSQDRLTQETQYF.

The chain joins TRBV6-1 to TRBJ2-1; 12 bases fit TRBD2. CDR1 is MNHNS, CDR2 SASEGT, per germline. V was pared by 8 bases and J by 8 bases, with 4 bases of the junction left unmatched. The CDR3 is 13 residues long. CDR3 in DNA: TGTGCCAGCTCTAGCGGGAGGGGTTATGAGCAGTTCTTC. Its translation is CASSSGRGYEQFF.

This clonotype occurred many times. CDR3 nucleotides: TGTGCCAGCAGTTTAAAGGCGCTCAATGAGCAGTTCTTC. It is translated as CASSLKALNEQFF. This chain links TRBV12-3 or TRBV12-4 with TRBJ2-1, with no clear D. The germline V and J ends were trimmed by 2 bases and 6 bases, with 8 bases remaining between them. This CDR3 spans 13 amino acids.

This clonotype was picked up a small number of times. CDR3 sequence: CASSPTMVELGGELFF. The CDR3 bases are TGTGCCAGCAGCCCCACAATGGTTGAGCTCGGCGGGGAGCTGTTTTTT. The rearrangement joins TRBV7-9 to TRBJ2-2; D is undetermined. This CDR3 is built from 16 residues. CDR1 is SEHNR, CDR2 FQNEAQ, per germline (reference sequence). Trimming shortened V by 5 bases and J by 7 bases, and 20 bases separated the two germline ends.

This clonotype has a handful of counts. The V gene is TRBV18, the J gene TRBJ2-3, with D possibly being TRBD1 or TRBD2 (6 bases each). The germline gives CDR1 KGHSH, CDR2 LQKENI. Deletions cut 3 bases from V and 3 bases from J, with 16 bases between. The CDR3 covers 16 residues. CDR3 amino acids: CASSPPVPGATDTQYF. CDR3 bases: TGTGCCAGCTCACCTCCTGTCCCGGGGGCTACAGATACGCAGTATTTT.

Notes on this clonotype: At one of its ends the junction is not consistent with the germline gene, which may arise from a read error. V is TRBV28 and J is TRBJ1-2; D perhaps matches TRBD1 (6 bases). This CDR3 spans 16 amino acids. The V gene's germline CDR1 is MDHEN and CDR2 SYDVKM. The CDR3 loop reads CANSLKSRQDGYGYTF. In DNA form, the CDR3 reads TGTGCCAACAGTTTAAAAAGCCGACAGGATGGCTATGGCTACACCTTC.

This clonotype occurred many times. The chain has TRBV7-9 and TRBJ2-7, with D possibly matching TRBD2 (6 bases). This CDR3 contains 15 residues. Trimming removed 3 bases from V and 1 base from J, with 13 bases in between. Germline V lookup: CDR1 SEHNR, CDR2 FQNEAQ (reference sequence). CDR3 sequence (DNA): TGTGCCAGCAGCTTTAATGGAGGGAGGTCCTACGAGCAGTACTTC. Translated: CASSFNGGRSYEQYF.

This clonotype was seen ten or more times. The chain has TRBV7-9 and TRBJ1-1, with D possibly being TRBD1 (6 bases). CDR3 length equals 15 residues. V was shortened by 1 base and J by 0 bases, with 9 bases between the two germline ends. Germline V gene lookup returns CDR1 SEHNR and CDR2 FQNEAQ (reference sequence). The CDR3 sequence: CASSLEGHVNTEAFF. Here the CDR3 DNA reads TGTGCCAGCAGCTTAGAGGGACACGTGAACACTGAAGCTTTCTTT. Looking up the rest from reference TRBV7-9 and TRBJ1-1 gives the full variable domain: DTGVSQNPRHKITKRGQNVTFRCDPISEHNRLYWYRQTLGQGPEFLTYFQNEAQLEKSRLLSDRFSAERPKGSFSTLEIQRTEQGDSAMYLCASSLEGHVNTEAFFGQGTRLTVV.

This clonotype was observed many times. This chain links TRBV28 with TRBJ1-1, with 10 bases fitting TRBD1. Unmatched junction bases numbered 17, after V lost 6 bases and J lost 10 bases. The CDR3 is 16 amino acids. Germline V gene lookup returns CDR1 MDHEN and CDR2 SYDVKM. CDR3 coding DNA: TGTGCCAGCAGCCCTCGGACAGGGGGTTACGCCGATAGAGCTTTCTTT. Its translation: CASSPRTGGYADRAFF. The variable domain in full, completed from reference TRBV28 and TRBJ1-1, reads DVKVTQSSRYLVKRTGEKVFLECVQDMDHENMFWYRQDPGLGLRLIYFSYDVKMKEKGDIPEGYSVSREKKERFSLILESASTNQTSMYLCASSPRTGGYADRAFFGQGTRLTVV.

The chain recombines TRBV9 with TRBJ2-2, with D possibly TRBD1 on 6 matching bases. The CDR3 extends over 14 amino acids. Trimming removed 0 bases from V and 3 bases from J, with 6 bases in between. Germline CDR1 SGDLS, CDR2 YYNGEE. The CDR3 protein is CASSVDRDTGELFF. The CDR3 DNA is TGTGCCAGCAGCGTAGACAGGGACACCGGGGAGCTGTTTTTT.

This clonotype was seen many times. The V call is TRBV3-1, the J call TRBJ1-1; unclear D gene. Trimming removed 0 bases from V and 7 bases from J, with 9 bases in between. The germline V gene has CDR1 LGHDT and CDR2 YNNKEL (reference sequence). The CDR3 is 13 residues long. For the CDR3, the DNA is TGTGCCAGCAGCCAAGATTGGAGAAGTGAAGCTTTCTTT. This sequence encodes CASSQDWRSEAFF.

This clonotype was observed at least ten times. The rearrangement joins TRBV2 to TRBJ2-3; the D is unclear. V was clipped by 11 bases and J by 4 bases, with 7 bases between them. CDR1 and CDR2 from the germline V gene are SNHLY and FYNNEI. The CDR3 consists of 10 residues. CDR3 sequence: CAFGPDTQYF. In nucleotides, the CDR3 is TGTGCCTTTGGGCCAGATACGCAGTATTTT.

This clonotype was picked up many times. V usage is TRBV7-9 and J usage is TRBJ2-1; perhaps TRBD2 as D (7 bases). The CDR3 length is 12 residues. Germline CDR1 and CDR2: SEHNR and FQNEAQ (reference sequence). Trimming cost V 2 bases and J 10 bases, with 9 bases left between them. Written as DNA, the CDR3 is TGTGCCAGCAGCTTACGGGGGGCAGAGCAGTTCTTC. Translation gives CASSLRGAEQFF.

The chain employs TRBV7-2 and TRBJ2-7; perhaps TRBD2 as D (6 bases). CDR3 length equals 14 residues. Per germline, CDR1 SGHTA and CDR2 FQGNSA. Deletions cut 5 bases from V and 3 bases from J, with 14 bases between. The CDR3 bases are TGTGCCAGCAGCATACTAGCATCTGGCTACGAGCAGTACTTC. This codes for CASSILASGYEQYF.

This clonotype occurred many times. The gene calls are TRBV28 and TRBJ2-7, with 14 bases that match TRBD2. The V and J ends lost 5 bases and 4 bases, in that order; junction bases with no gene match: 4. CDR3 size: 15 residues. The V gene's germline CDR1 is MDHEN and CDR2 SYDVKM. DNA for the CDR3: TGTGCCAGCAGTGGGACTAGCGGGGGAGGGTACGAGCAGTACTTC. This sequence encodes CASSGTSGGGYEQYF.

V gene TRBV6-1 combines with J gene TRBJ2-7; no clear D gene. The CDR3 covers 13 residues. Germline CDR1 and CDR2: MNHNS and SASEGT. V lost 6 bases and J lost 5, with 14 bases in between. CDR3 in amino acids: CASSRGGYDEQYF. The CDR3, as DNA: TGTGCCAGCAGCCGAGGCGGTTACGACGAGCAGTACTTC.

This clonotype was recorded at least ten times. The CDR3 reads CASSLYRGADYEQYF. The CDR3 bases are TGTGCCAGCAGCCTTTACCGGGGCGCGGATTACGAGCAGTACTTC. The V gene is TRBV7-8, the J gene TRBJ2-7; D assignment may be TRBD1 or TRBD2 (5 bases each). Germline CDR1 is SGHVS and CDR2 is FQNEAQ. The CDR3 consists of 15 residues. The V gene lost 5 bases and the J gene lost 4 bases, with 18 bases spanning the gap.

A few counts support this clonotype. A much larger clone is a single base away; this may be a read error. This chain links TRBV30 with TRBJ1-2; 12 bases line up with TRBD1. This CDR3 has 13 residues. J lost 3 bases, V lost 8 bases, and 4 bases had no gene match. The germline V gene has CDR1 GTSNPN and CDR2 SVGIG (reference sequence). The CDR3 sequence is CAPGDRGHYGYTF. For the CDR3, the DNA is TGTGCCCCGGGGGACAGGGGGCACTATGGCTACACCTTC.

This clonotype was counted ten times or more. This chain's CDR3 is CASSPGNGWGWAQYF. CDR3 DNA: TGTGCCAGCAGCCCCGGCAATGGATGGGGTTGGGCCCAGTACTTC. The V and J genes are TRBV11-2 and TRBJ2-5; D gene uncertain. Looked up from germline, CDR1 is SGHAT and CDR2 is FQNNGV. This CDR3 has 15 residues. The V end was cut by 5 bases, the J end by 9 bases, with 22 bases between.

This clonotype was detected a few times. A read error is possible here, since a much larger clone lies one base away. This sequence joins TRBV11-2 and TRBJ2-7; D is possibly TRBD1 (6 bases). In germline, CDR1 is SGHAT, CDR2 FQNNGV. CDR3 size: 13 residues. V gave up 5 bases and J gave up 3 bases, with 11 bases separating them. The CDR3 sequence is CASSPLTGYEQYF. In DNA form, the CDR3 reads TGTGCCAGCAGCCCATTGACAGGCTACGAGCAGTACTTC.

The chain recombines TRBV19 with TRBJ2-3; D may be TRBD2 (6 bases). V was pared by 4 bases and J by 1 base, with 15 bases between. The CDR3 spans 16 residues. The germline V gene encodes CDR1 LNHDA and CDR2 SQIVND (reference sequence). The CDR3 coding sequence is TGTGCCAGTAGTACCCTGGGCCTAGCGCGCACAGATACGCAGTATTTT. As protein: CASSTLGLARTDTQYF.

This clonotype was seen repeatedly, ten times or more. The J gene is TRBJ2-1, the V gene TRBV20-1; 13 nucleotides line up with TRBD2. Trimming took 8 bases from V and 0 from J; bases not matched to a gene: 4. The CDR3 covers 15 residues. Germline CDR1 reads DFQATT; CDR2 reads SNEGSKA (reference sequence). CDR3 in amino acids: CSRTSGSYSYNEQFF. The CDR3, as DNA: TGCAGTCGGACTAGCGGGAGTTACTCCTACAATGAGCAGTTCTTC.

The chain's CDR3 is CASSQVGTGPSSTDTQYF. The CDR3 DNA reads TGTGCCAGCTCCCAAGTCGGGACAGGGCCCTCTAGCACAGATACGCAGTATTTT. The V call is TRBV18, the J call TRBJ2-3; TRBD1 aligns across 9 bases. CDR1 is KGHSH and CDR2 is LQKENI in the germline V gene. V dropped 6 bases and J dropped 0; count of bases not matched to a gene: 13. CDR3 length: 18 residues.

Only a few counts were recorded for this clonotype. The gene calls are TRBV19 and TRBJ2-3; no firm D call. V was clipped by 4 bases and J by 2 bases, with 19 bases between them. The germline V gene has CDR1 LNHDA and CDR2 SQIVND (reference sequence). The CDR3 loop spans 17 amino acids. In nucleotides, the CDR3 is TGTGCCAGTAGTAAGAACCTCCGGGCGGAGTACACAGATACGCAGTATTTT. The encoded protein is CASSKNLRAEYTDTQYF.

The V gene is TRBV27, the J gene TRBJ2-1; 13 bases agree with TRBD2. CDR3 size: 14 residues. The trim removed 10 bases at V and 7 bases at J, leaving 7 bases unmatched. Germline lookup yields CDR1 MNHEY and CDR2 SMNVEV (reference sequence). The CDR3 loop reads CANTRTSGSNEQFF. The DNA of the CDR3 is TGTGCCAACACCCGGACTAGCGGGAGTAATGAGCAGTTCTTC.

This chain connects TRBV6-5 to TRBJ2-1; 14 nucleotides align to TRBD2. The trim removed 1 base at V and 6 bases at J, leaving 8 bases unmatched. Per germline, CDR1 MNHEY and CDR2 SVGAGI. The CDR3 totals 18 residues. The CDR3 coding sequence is TGTGCCAGCAGTTACTTACGACCCGGGACTAGCGGGGGCAATGAGCAGTTCTTC. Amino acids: CASSYLRPGTSGGNEQFF.

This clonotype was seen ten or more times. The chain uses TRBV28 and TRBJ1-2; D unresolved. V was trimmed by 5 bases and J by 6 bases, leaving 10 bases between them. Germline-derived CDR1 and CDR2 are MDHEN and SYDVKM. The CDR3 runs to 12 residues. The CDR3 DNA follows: TGTGCCAGCAGTCTGGACGGCCATGGCTACACCTTC. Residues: CASSLDGHGYTF.

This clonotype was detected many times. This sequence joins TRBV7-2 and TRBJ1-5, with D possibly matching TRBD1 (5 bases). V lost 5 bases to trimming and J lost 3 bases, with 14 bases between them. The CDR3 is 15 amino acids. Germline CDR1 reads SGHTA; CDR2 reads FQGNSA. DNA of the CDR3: TGTGCCAGCAGCCCCCCGGTGGGGCTCAATCAGCCCCAGCATTTT. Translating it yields CASSPPVGLNQPQHF.

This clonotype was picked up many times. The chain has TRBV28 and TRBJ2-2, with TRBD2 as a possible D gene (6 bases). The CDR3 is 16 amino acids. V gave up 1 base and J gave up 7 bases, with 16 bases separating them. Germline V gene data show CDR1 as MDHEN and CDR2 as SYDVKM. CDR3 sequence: CASSLSGRDIGGELFF. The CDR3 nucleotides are TGTGCCAGCAGTTTATCCGGGAGAGACATAGGCGGGGAGCTGTTTTTT.

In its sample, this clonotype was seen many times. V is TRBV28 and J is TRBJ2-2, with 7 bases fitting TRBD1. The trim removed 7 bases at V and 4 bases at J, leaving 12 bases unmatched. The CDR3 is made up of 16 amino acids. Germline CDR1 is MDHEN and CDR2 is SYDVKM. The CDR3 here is CASTQGRGWATGELFF. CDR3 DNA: TGTGCCAGCACCCAAGGCAGGGGGTGGGCCACCGGGGAGCTGTTTTTT.